Listed here are 30 T cell receptor beta chains from one sample, sequenced in a study of graft-versus-host responses after intestinal transplantation. The protocol was immunoSEQ multiplex PCR, while the TCRdb copy is restricted to in-frame clones and leaves out a portion. This table holds roughly 110,000 clones, over 80% found once. The antigens these receptors bind are not known. The material was unstimulated CD4+ T cells sorted from spleen or lymph node cells, obtained before transplant. The receptor set was obtained from a human donor who was the organ donor for an intestinal transplant.

The V and J genes are TRBV7-3 and TRBJ2-3, with D unclear. The CDR3 extends over 13 amino acids. V shed 1 base and J shed 2 bases, with 4 bases lying between them. Germline CDR1 reads SGHTA; CDR2 reads FQGTGA. CDR3 loop: CASSLRDTDTQYF. In DNA, the CDR3 is TGTGCCAGCAGCTTAAGGGACACAGATACGCAGTATTTT.

There are many counts of this clone. The chain couples TRBV7-2 to TRBJ2-5, with 8 nucleotides matching TRBD2. Germline V gene data show CDR1 as SGHTA and CDR2 as FQGNSA. J was trimmed by 0 bases and V by 5 bases; bases with no gene match: 8. The length of the CDR3 is 16 residues. The CDR3 DNA follows: TGTGCCAGCAGCACAGTCGGGGGGGGGAACCAAGAGACCCAGTACTTC. This sequence encodes CASSTVGGGNQETQYF.

This clone has only one observation. The same CDR3 can be traced to other DNA sequences in this sample. This sequence joins TRBV18 and TRBJ2-1, with D tentatively TRBD1 or TRBD2 (5 bases each). The V and J ends lost 2 bases and 0 bases respectively, with 11 bases between them. Germline loops: CDR1 KGHSH, CDR2 LQKENI. The CDR3 contains 16 residues. The CDR3 reads CASSPSSGSSYNEQFF. Here the CDR3 DNA reads TGTGCCAGCTCACCATCGTCAGGGAGCTCCTACAATGAGCAGTTCTTC.

This chain uses TRBV30 with TRBJ1-4, with 9 bases aligning to TRBD1. From germline, CDR1 is GTSNPN and CDR2 SVGIG (reference sequence). Unmatched junction bases numbered 10, after V lost 8 bases and J lost 0 bases. This CDR3 contains 16 residues. CDR3 amino acids: CARGTGWSPTNEKLFF. The CDR3 DNA sequence: TGTGCCAGAGGGACAGGGTGGTCTCCAACTAATGAAAAACTGTTTTTT.

This sequence joins TRBV29-1 and TRBJ1-3; 7 nucleotides agree with TRBD1. CDR1 is SQVTM, CDR2 ANQGSEA, per germline. V lost 5 bases, J lost 2 bases, and 12 bases stayed unmatched. The CDR3 covers 16 residues. This CDR3 is CSVRQGVLGTGNTIYF. The CDR3 DNA reads TGCAGCGTTAGGCAGGGGGTTCTCGGTACTGGAAACACCATATATTTT.

The chain links TRBV6-1 to TRBJ1-6; no definite D call. The CDR3 covers 14 residues. Trimming shortened V by 4 bases and J by 7 bases, and 11 bases separated the two germline ends. The germline gives CDR1 MNHNS, CDR2 SASEGT. The CDR3 DNA sequence: TGTGCCAGCAGTGGGGGTCGACTCAATTCACCCCTCCACTTT. Translating gives CASSGGRLNSPLHF.

For the CDR3, the DNA is TGTGCCAGCAGTTCGAGGACGGGAGGAAAAACAGATACGCAGTATTTT. Residues: CASSSRTGGKTDTQYF. The chain is built from TRBV27 and TRBJ2-3, with 7 positions matching TRBD2. Trimming removed 4 bases from V and 3 bases from J; junction bases left unmatched: 10. The germline V gene has CDR1 MNHEY and CDR2 SMNVEV (reference sequence). This CDR3 spans 16 amino acids.

This rearrangement joins TRBV19 to TRBJ1-4, with D unclear. The germline V gene has CDR1 LNHDA and CDR2 SQIVND (reference sequence). This CDR3 has 15 amino acids. Trimming shortened V by 5 bases and J by 1 base, and 11 bases separated the two germline ends. The CDR3 loop reads CASSPGEVTNEKLFF. The DNA for the CDR3 is TGTGCCAGTAGTCCCGGGGAGGTAACTAATGAAAAACTGTTTTTT. Full variable domain (rest looked up from reference TRBV19 and TRBJ1-4): DGGITQSPKYLFRKEGQNVTLSCEQNLNHDAMYWYRQDPGQGLRLIYYSQIVNDFQKGDIAEGYSVSREKKESFPLTVTSAQKNPTAFYLCASSPGEVTNEKLFFGSGTQLSVL.

The chain employs TRBV4-2 and TRBJ2-4; no definite D call. V lost 2 bases and J lost 5, with 4 bases in between. The CDR3 contains 12 residues. Germline V gene data show CDR1 as LGHNA and CDR2 as YNFKEQ. CDR3 region: CASSQTENIQYF. The CDR3 bases are TGTGCCAGCAGCCAAACAGAAAACATTCAGTACTTC.

V and J are TRBV6-6 and TRBJ2-3; 13 nucleotides agree with TRBD2. The ends lost 8 bases at V and 5 bases at J; junction bases unmatched: 4. The CDR3 loop spans 14 amino acids. CDR1 and CDR2 (germline): MNHNY, SVGAGI (reference sequence). The CDR3 protein is CASGTSGVLDTQYF. CDR3 in DNA: TGTGCCAGCGGGACTAGCGGGGTTTTAGATACGCAGTATTTT.

To note about this clone: Other DNA sequences in this specimen translate into the identical CDR3. The rearrangement links TRBV7-6 to TRBJ1-5, with 9 bases identical to TRBD1. CDR1 and CDR2 from the germline V gene are SGHVS and FNYEAQ. The trim removed 5 bases at V and 4 bases at J, leaving 3 bases unmatched. The CDR3 sequence is 14 residues long. In nucleotides, the CDR3 is TGTGCCAGCAGCCCAGGGACAGGGAATCAGCCCCAGCATTTT. It encodes CASSPGTGNQPQHF.

J is TRBJ1-4 and V is TRBV6-5; perhaps TRBD1 as D (6 bases). CDR1 and CDR2 from the germline V gene are MNHEY and SVGAGI. The germline V and J ends were trimmed by 5 bases and 4 bases, with 8 bases remaining between them. The CDR3 loop spans 13 amino acids. The CDR3 sequence is CASSRTVNEKLFF. The CDR3 bases are TGTGCCAGCAGTCGGACAGTTAATGAAAAACTGTTTTTT.

The sample holds one count of this clone. The V gene is TRBV6-5, the J gene TRBJ1-4; perhaps TRBD1 as D (5 bases). The V end lost 0 bases, the J end lost 3 bases, and 11 bases lay between the germline ends. Germline CDR1 and CDR2: MNHEY and SVGAGI. This CDR3 has 16 residues. The CDR3 DNA reads TGTGCCAGCAGTTACTCGAGGGGCAGCTCTAATGAAAAACTGTTTTTT. Residues: CASSYSRGSSNEKLFF.

V gene TRBV7-9 combines with J gene TRBJ1-2, with TRBD1 identical over 9 bases. Germline V gene sequence: CDR1 SEHNR, CDR2 FQNEAQ (reference sequence). The CDR3 loop spans 15 amino acids. The junction had 5 bases not matched to a gene; V was cut back by 5 bases and J by 1 base. CDR3 DNA: TGTGCCAGCAGCGTACAGGGGGCGGTTAACTATGGCTACACCTTC. This encodes CASSVQGAVNYGYTF.

The chain is built from TRBV29-1 and TRBJ1-1; tentatively, D is TRBD1 (5 bases). The ends were cut back, 5 bases at V and 8 bases at J, with 18 bases in the middle. Germline lookup yields CDR1 SQVTM and CDR2 ANQGSEA. This CDR3 has 13 residues. The CDR3 loop reads CSVSAQAVVEAFF. The CDR3 bases are TGCAGCGTTTCCGCACAGGCGGTAGTCGAAGCTTTCTTT.

This clone was seen a handful of times. The chain combines TRBV6-1 with TRBJ1-3; unclear D gene. This CDR3 spans 14 amino acids. Germline V CDR1 and CDR2: MNHNS, SASEGT. The V end was cut by 8 bases, the J end by 1 base, with 12 bases between. CDR3 residues: CASLWGSSGNTIYF. The CDR3 bases are TGTGCCAGCCTGTGGGGAAGTTCTGGAAACACCATATATTTT.

This clone was picked up a small number of times. The J gene is TRBJ2-7, the V gene TRBV6-5; the match to TRBD1 covers 9 bases. V lost 2 bases, J lost 3 bases, and 5 bases stayed unmatched. CDR3 length: 15 amino acids. CDR1 is MNHEY, CDR2 SVGAGI, per germline. In DNA form, the CDR3 reads TGTGCCAGCAGTTACCCCGGACAGGGGAGCTACGAGCAGTACTTC. This sequence encodes CASSYPGQGSYEQYF.

On this clone itself: The junction shows a germline mismatch at one end, possibly a read error. The chain couples TRBV5-6 to TRBJ2-5, with 11 bases lining up with TRBD2. Germline V gives CDR1 SGHDT, CDR2 YYEEEE. The CDR3 runs to 14 residues. This chain's CDR3 is CASSAFGTSGPIDF. CDR3 sequence (DNA): TGTGCCAGCAGCGCCTTTGGGACTAGCGGACCAATAGACTTC.

The V gene is TRBV7-2, the J gene TRBJ1-2, with D uncertain. The ends were cut back, 1 base at V and 11 bases at J, with 17 bases in the middle. The CDR3 length is 14 residues. Germline V gene lookup returns CDR1 SGHTA and CDR2 FQGNSA. The CDR3 bases are TGTGCCAGCAGCTTAGTCGGGGTTCCGTTTCAGTACACCTTC. This sequence encodes CASSLVGVPFQYTF.

The rearrangement links TRBV9 to TRBJ2-5, with TRBD1 identical over 9 bases. The germline CDR1 and CDR2 sequences are SGDLS and YYNGEE. V lost 2 bases to trimming and J lost 5 bases; unmatched junction nucleotides: 7. This CDR3 comprises 15 residues. CDR3: CASSVTGTGMETQYF. In nucleotides, the CDR3 is TGTGCCAGCAGCGTTACCGGGACAGGGATGGAGACCCAGTACTTC.

The gene calls are TRBV7-6 and TRBJ2-7; 7 nucleotides match TRBD2. V was pared by 5 bases and J by 3 bases, with 10 bases of the junction left unmatched. Germline-derived CDR1 and CDR2 are SGHVS and FNYEAQ. This CDR3 is built from 15 residues. For the CDR3, the DNA is TGTGCCAGCAGCCTTAGGGCGGGAGACGACTACGAGCAGTACTTC. The encoded protein is CASSLRAGDDYEQYF.

The chain combines TRBV27 with TRBJ1-2; D ambiguous. Germline CDR1 reads MNHEY; CDR2 reads SMNVEV (reference sequence). Trimming shortened V by 3 bases and J by 0 bases, and 5 bases separated the two germline ends. This CDR3 spans 13 amino acids. The CDR3 DNA reads TGTGCCAGCAGTTTCAGGCCTAACTATGGCTACACCTTC. Translation: CASSFRPNYGYTF.

The chain combines TRBV19 with TRBJ2-3, with 12 nucleotides matching TRBD2. The CDR3 runs to 15 residues. J was trimmed by 7 bases and V by 8 bases; bases with no gene match: 10. Germline loops: CDR1 LNHDA, CDR2 SQIVND (reference sequence). The CDR3 nucleotides are TGTGCCAGTCGAGGACTAGCGGGACCCAGGAATACGCAGTATTTT. This translates into CASRGLAGPRNTQYF.

Details on this clone: The identical CDR3 is also encoded by other nucleotide sequences in the sample. The chain recombines TRBV18 with TRBJ1-1; possibly TRBD1 for D (5 bases). Germline V CDR1 and CDR2: KGHSH, LQKENI. V dropped 3 bases and J dropped 2 bases, with 7 bases sitting between them. This CDR3 comprises 13 residues. The CDR3 loop reads CASSPQGNTEAFF. Written as DNA, the CDR3 is TGTGCCAGCTCACCCCAGGGTAACACTGAAGCTTTCTTT.

This clone appeared a few times. V is TRBV6-6 and J is TRBJ2-2; D unresolved. The CDR3 runs to 15 residues. Trimming took off 0 bases at V and 1 base at J, with 6 bases between the two ends. CDR1 is MNHNY and CDR2 is SVGAGI in the germline V gene (reference sequence). The CDR3: CASSYSNLNTGELFF. DNA for the CDR3: TGTGCCAGCAGTTACTCGAACCTGAACACCGGGGAGCTGTTTTTT.

The gene calls are TRBV2 and TRBJ2-5; possible D gene TRBD1, 6 bases. The J call is doubtful: the DNA matches TRBJ2-7 better. Germline CDR1 and CDR2: SNHLY and FYNNEI. The CDR3 covers 14 residues. The CDR3 loop is CASRQQGPTYEQYF. For the CDR3, the DNA is TGTGCCAGCAGGCAACAGGGACCGACCTACGAGCAGTACTTC.

This chain links TRBV4-1 with TRBJ1-4, with 7 bases that match TRBD1. Germline-derived CDR1 and CDR2 are MGHRA and YSYEKL. Germline trimming cut 3 bases from V and 6 bases from J; bases unmatched to any gene: 10. CDR3 length: 16 amino acids. The CDR3: CASSQYEGQRHEKLFF. The CDR3 DNA is TGCGCCAGCAGCCAGTACGAGGGACAGCGTCATGAAAAACTGTTTTTT.

This chain joins TRBV7-6 and TRBJ2-3; the D gene is possibly TRBD2 (6 bases). Trimming shortened V by 8 bases and J by 5 bases, and 11 bases separated the two germline ends. The CDR3 is 12 amino acids. Germline V CDR1 and CDR2: SGHVS, FNYEAQ. The CDR3 here is CASSPGGDTQYF. DNA for the CDR3: TGTGCCAGCTCCCCCGGGGGAGATACGCAGTATTTT.

The V and J genes are TRBV7-9 and TRBJ2-5; the D gene is possibly TRBD2 (7 bases). The ends were cut back, 8 bases at V and 3 bases at J, with 13 bases in the middle. The CDR3 contains 13 residues. Germline CDR1 SEHNR, CDR2 FQNEAQ (reference sequence). This CDR3 reads CASGRGAEETQYF. The CDR3 nucleotides are TGTGCCAGCGGCCGGGGGGCGGAAGAGACCCAGTACTTC. Using reference TRBV7-9 and TRBJ2-5 for the parts outside the CDR3, the full variable domain is DTGVSQNPRHKITKRGQNVTFRCDPISEHNRLYWYRQTLGQGPEFLTYFQNEAQLEKSRLLSDRFSAERPKGSFSTLEIQRTEQGDSAMYLCASGRGAEETQYFGPGTRLLVL.

The gene calls are TRBV7-2 and TRBJ1-2, with D hard to call. This CDR3 has 14 amino acids. Germline CDR1 reads SGHTA; CDR2 reads FQGNSA. Trimming stripped 5 bases from V and 4 bases from J, with 14 bases between. The CDR3 protein is CASSPQPAFYGYTF. CDR3 nucleotides: TGTGCCAGCAGCCCCCAGCCGGCCTTCTATGGCTACACCTTC. Full variable domain (outside the CDR3, taken from reference TRBV7-2 and TRBJ1-2): GAGVSQSPSNKVTEKGKDVELRCDPISGHTALYWYRQSLGQGLEFLIYFQGNSAPDKSGLPSDRFSAERTGGSVSTLTIQRTQQEDSAVYLCASSPQPAFYGYTFGSGTRLTVV.